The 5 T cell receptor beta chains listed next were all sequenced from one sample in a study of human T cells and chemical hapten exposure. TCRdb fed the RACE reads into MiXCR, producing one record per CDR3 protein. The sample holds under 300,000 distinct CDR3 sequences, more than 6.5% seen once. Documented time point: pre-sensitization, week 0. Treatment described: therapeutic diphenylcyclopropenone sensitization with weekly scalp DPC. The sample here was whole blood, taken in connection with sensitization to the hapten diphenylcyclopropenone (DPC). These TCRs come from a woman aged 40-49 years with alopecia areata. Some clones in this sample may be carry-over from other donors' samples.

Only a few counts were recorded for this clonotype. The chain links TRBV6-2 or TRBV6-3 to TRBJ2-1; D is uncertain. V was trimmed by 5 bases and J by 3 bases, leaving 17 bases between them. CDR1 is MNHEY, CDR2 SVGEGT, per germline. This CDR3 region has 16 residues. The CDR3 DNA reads TGTGCCAGCAGTCGCTACCCGACCGAACTCTACAATGAGCAGTTCTTC. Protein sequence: CASSRYPTELYNEQFF.

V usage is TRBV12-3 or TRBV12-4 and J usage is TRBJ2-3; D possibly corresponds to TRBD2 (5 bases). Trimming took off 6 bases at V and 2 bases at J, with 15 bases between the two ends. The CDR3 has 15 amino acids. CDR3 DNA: TGTGCCAGCAGCCTCGCGGGCGCGCTCACAGATACGCAGTATTTT. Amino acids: CASSLAGALTDTQYF.

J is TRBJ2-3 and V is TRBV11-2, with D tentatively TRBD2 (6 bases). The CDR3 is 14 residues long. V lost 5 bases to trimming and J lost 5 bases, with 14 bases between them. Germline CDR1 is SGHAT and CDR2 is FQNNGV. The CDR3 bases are TGTGCCAGCAGCACGGAGGGACTCGGAGATACGCAGTATTTT. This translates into CASSTEGLGDTQYF. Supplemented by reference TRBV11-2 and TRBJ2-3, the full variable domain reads EAGVAQSPRYKIIEKRQSVAFWCNPISGHATLYWYQQILGQGPKLLIQFQNNGVVDDSQLPKDRFSAERLKGVDSTLKIQPAKLEDSAVYLCASSTEGLGDTQYFGPGTRLTVL.

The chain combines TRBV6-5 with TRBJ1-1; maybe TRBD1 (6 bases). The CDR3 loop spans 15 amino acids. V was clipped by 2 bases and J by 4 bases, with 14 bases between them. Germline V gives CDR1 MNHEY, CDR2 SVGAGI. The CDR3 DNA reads TGTGCCAGCAGTTACCAGGGGCCGATGGGCACTGAAGCTTTCTTT. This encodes CASSYQGPMGTEAFF.

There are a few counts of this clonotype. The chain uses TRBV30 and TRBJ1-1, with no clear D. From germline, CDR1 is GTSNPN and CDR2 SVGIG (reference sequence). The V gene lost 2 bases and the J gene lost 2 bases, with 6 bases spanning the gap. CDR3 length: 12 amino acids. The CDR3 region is CAWSLPNTEAFF. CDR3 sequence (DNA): TGTGCCTGGAGTCTTCCAAACACTGAAGCTTTCTTT.